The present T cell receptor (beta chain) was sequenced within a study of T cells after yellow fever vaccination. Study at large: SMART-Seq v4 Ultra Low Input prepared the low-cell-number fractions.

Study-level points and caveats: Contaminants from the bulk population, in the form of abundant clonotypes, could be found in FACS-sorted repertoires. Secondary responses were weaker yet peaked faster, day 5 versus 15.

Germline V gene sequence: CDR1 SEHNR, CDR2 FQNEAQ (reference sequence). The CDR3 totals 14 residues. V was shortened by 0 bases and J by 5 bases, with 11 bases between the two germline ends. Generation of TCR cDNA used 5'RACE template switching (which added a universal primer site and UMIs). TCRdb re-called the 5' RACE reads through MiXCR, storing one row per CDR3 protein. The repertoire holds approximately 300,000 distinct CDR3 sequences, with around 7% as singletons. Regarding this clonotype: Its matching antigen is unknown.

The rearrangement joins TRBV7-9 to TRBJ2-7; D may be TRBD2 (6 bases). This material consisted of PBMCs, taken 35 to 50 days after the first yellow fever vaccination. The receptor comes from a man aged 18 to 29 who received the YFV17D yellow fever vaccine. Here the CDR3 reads CASSLAGLRDEQYF. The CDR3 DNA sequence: TGTGCCAGCAGCTTAGCGGGACTGAGGGACGAGCAGTACTTC.